The 28 T cell receptor beta chains listed next were all sequenced from one sample in a study of persistence of HIV-infected CD4 T cells. This nonspecific control used anti-CD3/anti-CD28 bead stimulation of CD4+ T cells. Responding CD4+ T cells were sorted by upregulation of both CD40 ligand and CD69. The libraries were made with immunoSEQ version 4 in survey mode. Sequencing was performed with immunoSEQ multiplex PCR; in TCRdb, only in-frame clones are kept and a portion is missing. The table lists about 45,000 clones, over 80% of them singletons. Their cognate antigens are unknown. The sample was CD4+ T cells sorted from PBMCs after roughly 18-hour stimulation, taken from a patient who received antiretroviral therapy. These receptors were collected from an adult woman with HIV who was CMV-seropositive.

CDR3 loop: CASSLDPNTYDEQFF. As DNA, the CDR3 is TGCGCCAGCAGCTTGGACCCTAATACTTACGATGAGCAGTTCTTC. The genes are TRBV5-1 and TRBJ2-1, with D unresolved. This CDR3 is built from 15 residues. The germline V gene encodes CDR1 SGHRS and CDR2 YFSETQ. V lost 0 bases, J lost 8 bases, and 15 bases lay in between.

The V call is TRBV5-6, the J call TRBJ1-4; a possible D gene is TRBD1 (6 bases). V gave up 0 bases and J gave up 8 bases, with 14 bases separating them. This CDR3 comprises 15 residues. Germline assignment: CDR1 SGHDT and CDR2 YYEEEE. CDR3 residues: CASSLVRTVEEKLFF. The DNA of the CDR3 is TGTGCCAGCAGCTTGGTCCGGACAGTGGAGGAAAAACTGTTTTTT.

The chain is built from TRBV5-5 and TRBJ2-7, with TRBD1 identical over 7 bases. V dropped 1 base and J dropped 6; count of bases not matched to a gene: 7. The CDR3 has 14 amino acids. The germline V gene has CDR1 SGHKS and CDR2 YYEKEE (reference sequence). CDR3 loop: CASSLFNRGSEQYF. In DNA, the CDR3 is TGTGCCAGCAGCTTGTTTAACAGGGGTAGCGAGCAGTACTTC.

V gene TRBV28 combines with J gene TRBJ2-3; 9 bases map to TRBD2. Losses at the gene ends were 6 bases for V and 1 base for J; bases not matched to a gene: 8. The CDR3 covers 16 residues. CDR1 is MDHEN, CDR2 SYDVKM, per germline. CDR3 residues: CASRAPGTSRTDTQYF. CDR3 nucleotides: TGTGCCAGCAGAGCCCCTGGGACTAGCCGCACAGATACGCAGTATTTT. The full variable domain, rest sourced from reference TRBV28 and TRBJ2-3, is DVKVTQSSRYLVKRTGEKVFLECVQDMDHENMFWYRQDPGLGLRLIYFSYDVKMKEKGDIPEGYSVSREKKERFSLILESASTNQTSMYLCASRAPGTSRTDTQYFGPGTRLTVL.

This clone was observed a handful of times. The chain recombines TRBV7-9 with TRBJ2-7; 9 bases align to TRBD1. The germline CDR1 and CDR2 sequences are SEHNR and FQNEAQ (reference sequence). J gave up 5 bases and V 5 bases, and 1 base lay outside the gene matches. CDR3 length equals 12 residues. In DNA, the CDR3 is TGTGCCAGCAGCCGGGACAGGGACGAGCAGTACTTC. It translates to CASSRDRDEQYF. Filled out from reference TRBV7-9 and TRBJ2-7, the complete variable domain reads DTGVSQNPRHKITKRGQNVTFRCDPISEHNRLYWYRQTLGQGPEFLTYFQNEAQLEKSRLLSDRFSAERPKGSFSTLEIQRTEQGDSAMYLCASSRDRDEQYFGPGTRLTVT.

The chain recombines TRBV5-5 with TRBJ2-5, with D unclear. The CDR3 has 15 amino acids. CDR1 and CDR2 from the germline V gene are SGHKS and YYEKEE (reference sequence). V lost 0 bases to trimming and J lost 4 bases, with 13 bases between them. The CDR3 region is CASSLGSLVGETQYF. The CDR3 DNA reads as TGTGCCAGCAGCTTGGGGTCATTAGTCGGAGAGACCCAGTACTTC. Variable domain in full (rest from reference TRBV5-5 and TRBJ2-5): DAGVTQSPTHLIKTRGQQVTLRCSPISGHKSVSWYQQVLGQGPQFIFQYYEKEERGRGNFPDRFSARQFPNYSSELNVNALLLGDSALYLCASSLGSLVGETQYFGPGTRLLVL.

The rearrangement uses TRBV29-1 and TRBJ1-1, with D possibly matching TRBD1 (6 bases). V was cut by 6 bases and J by 4 bases, with 15 bases left in between. CDR3 length equals 13 residues. Per the germline V gene, CDR1 is SQVTM and CDR2 is ANQGSEA. CDR3 protein: CSVTRGGGTEAFF. DNA for the CDR3: TGCAGCGTAACCAGAGGGGGGGGCACTGAAGCTTTCTTT.

The V gene is TRBV18, the J gene TRBJ1-1; D is uncertain. The CDR3 sequence is 12 residues long. The germline gives CDR1 KGHSH, CDR2 LQKENI. V was clipped by 3 bases and J by 5 bases, with 7 bases between them. CDR3 coding DNA: TGTGCCAGCTCACCGGAGGGAACTGAAGCTTTCTTT. As protein: CASSPEGTEAFF. Looking up the rest from reference TRBV18 and TRBJ1-1 gives the full variable domain: NAGVMQNPRHLVRRRGQEARLRCSPMKGHSHVYWYRQLPEEGLKFMVYLQKENIIDESGMPKERFSAEFPKEGPSILRIQQVVRGDSAAYFCASSPEGTEAFFGQGTRLTVV.

This clone was seen more than once but under ten times. The chain uses TRBV19 and TRBJ2-2, with 9 bases matching TRBD1. The germline CDR1 and CDR2 sequences are LNHDA and SQIVND (reference sequence). The CDR3 is made up of 15 amino acids. The V and J ends lost 4 bases and 4 bases, in that order; junction bases with no gene match: 4. This chain's CDR3 is CASSKTGGITGELFF. For the CDR3, the DNA is TGTGCCAGTAGTAAGACAGGGGGAATCACCGGGGAGCTGTTTTTT.

This clone has only one observation. The chain is built from TRBV7-8 and TRBJ2-7, with 7 bases that match TRBD2. CDR1 is SGHVS, CDR2 FQNEAQ, per germline. V lost 5 bases and J lost 0; bases outside the gene matches: 10. The CDR3 has 16 residues. The CDR3 here is CASSPTQAGSSYEQYF. Written as DNA, the CDR3 is TGTGCCAGCAGCCCAACCCAAGCGGGGAGCTCCTACGAGCAGTACTTC.

The CDR3 reads CASSQDPGANPGNTIYF. The CDR3 DNA reads TGTGCCAGCAGCCAAGATCCAGGGGCAAACCCTGGAAACACCATATATTTT. The V call is TRBV14, the J call TRBJ1-3, with D possibly being TRBD1 (6 bases). CDR1 and CDR2 from the germline V gene are SGHDN and FVKESK. V was pared by 0 bases and J by 2 bases, with 14 bases between. This CDR3 has 17 residues.

The chain links TRBV9 to TRBJ1-3; D gene ambiguous. The CDR3 is 14 amino acids. CDR1 is SGDLS and CDR2 is YYNGEE in the germline V gene. V lost 0 bases, J lost 1 base, and 5 bases lay in between. CDR3: CASSVGPSGNTIYF. The CDR3 DNA is TGTGCCAGCAGCGTAGGACCTTCTGGAAACACCATATATTTT.

Only one count was recorded for this clone. This sequence joins TRBV7-2 and TRBJ2-3, with D perhaps TRBD2 (6 bases). The CDR3 consists of 16 residues. The V and J ends lost 0 bases and 0 bases respectively, with 10 bases between them. Per the germline V gene, CDR1 is SGHTA and CDR2 is FQGNSA. The CDR3, as DNA: TGTGCCAGCAGCTTAGCGGCGGGGTTTAGCACAGATACGCAGTATTTT. It specifies CASSLAAGFSTDTQYF.

V and J are TRBV9 and TRBJ1-2, with 7 bases that match TRBD1. The CDR3 is made up of 13 amino acids. The ends lost 2 bases at V and 6 bases at J; junction bases unmatched: 4. The germline gives CDR1 SGDLS, CDR2 YYNGEE. The CDR3 region is CASSVDRDHGYTF. The CDR3 DNA reads TGTGCCAGCAGCGTTGACAGGGATCATGGCTACACCTTC.

This chain uses TRBV28 with TRBJ1-5; 9 positions match TRBD1. J was trimmed by 6 bases and V by 10 bases; bases with no gene match: 4. CDR1 is MDHEN, CDR2 SYDVKM, per germline. The CDR3 runs to 12 residues. CDR3: CATQTGGQPQHF. Written as DNA, the CDR3 is TGTGCCACCCAGACAGGGGGTCAGCCCCAGCATTTT.

The V gene is TRBV2, the J gene TRBJ1-1, with TRBD1 identical over 7 bases. Germline CDR1 SNHLY, CDR2 FYNNEI. Trimming at V came to 6 bases and at J to 6 bases, leaving 10 bases not matched to a gene. The CDR3 sequence is 14 residues long. In DNA, the CDR3 is TGTGCCAGCAGCGAAAGGGGGCTAAGCGCTGAAGCTTTCTTT. As protein: CASSERGLSAEAFF.

This rearrangement joins TRBV6-5 to TRBJ2-7; tentative D call: TRBD1 (7 bases). Germline CDR1 is MNHEY and CDR2 is SVGAGI. V lost 5 bases, J lost 4 bases, and 12 bases lay in between. This CDR3 has 13 residues. The CDR3 reads CASSRGTAYEQYF. The CDR3 DNA reads as TGTGCCAGCAGTCGGGGGACAGCATACGAGCAGTACTTC.

The V call is TRBV19, the J call TRBJ1-1; D remains ambiguous. V was trimmed by 1 base and J by 1 base, leaving 7 bases between them. Germline V CDR1 and CDR2: LNHDA, SQIVND (reference sequence). The CDR3 length is 14 residues. The CDR3 region has the DNA TGTGCCAGTAGTATAGGCCGGAAGAACACTGAAGCTTTCTTT. It codes for CASSIGRKNTEAFF.

This chain connects TRBV4-1 to TRBJ2-5; D gene unclear. The V and J ends lost 4 bases and 4 bases respectively, with 10 bases between them. The CDR3 is made up of 13 amino acids. CDR1 is MGHRA, CDR2 YSYEKL, per germline. The CDR3 protein is CASSPGLRETQYF. The CDR3 DNA is TGCGCCAGCAGCCCCGGTTTGAGAGAGACCCAGTACTTC.

V gene TRBV19 combines with J gene TRBJ1-5; D unresolved. The ends were cut back, 1 base at V and 7 bases at J, with 11 bases in the middle. The CDR3 loop spans 14 amino acids. Germline-derived CDR1 and CDR2 are LNHDA and SQIVND (reference sequence). The CDR3 protein is CASSIGGFGQPQHF. Here the CDR3 DNA reads TGTGCCAGTAGTATAGGGGGTTTTGGACAGCCCCAGCATTTT.

This clone showed up just once. The chain uses TRBV7-2 and TRBJ2-7, with 7 bases lining up with TRBD1. Per the germline V gene, CDR1 is SGHTA and CDR2 is FQGNSA. The CDR3 totals 15 residues. Trimming took 3 bases from V and 7 from J; bases not matched to a gene: 12. CDR3 coding DNA: TGTGCCAGCAGCTTCACCGGGACAGTCCGTAAAGAGCAGTACTTC. Translation gives CASSFTGTVRKEQYF. The whole variable domain, remainder taken from reference TRBV7-2 and TRBJ2-7, is GAGVSQSPSNKVTEKGKDVELRCDPISGHTALYWYRQSLGQGLEFLIYFQGNSAPDKSGLPSDRFSAERTGGSVSTLTIQRTQQEDSAVYLCASSFTGTVRKEQYFGPGTRLTVT.

This rearrangement joins TRBV18 to TRBJ2-3; D unclear. The germline CDR1 and CDR2 sequences are KGHSH and LQKENI. The V end was cut by 4 bases, the J end by 3 bases, with 14 bases between. The CDR3 extends over 15 amino acids. The CDR3 loop reads CASSRLQIYTDTQYF. The CDR3, as DNA: TGTGCCAGCTCACGTCTACAGATTTATACAGATACGCAGTATTTT.

This clone occurred once. The chain recombines TRBV27 with TRBJ1-2; 9 positions agree with TRBD1. The germline CDR1 and CDR2 sequences are MNHEY and SMNVEV (reference sequence). V lost 5 bases, J lost 3 bases, and 1 base stayed unmatched. The CDR3 runs to 13 residues. The DNA of the CDR3 is TGTGCCAGCAGTCGACAGGGGGACTATGGCTACACCTTC. Its translation is CASSRQGDYGYTF.

This chain links TRBV2 with TRBJ1-5; a weak D match, TRBD1 (5 bases). Germline assignment: CDR1 SNHLY and CDR2 FYNNEI. The V and J ends lost 7 bases and 1 base respectively, with 14 bases between them. The CDR3 covers 15 residues. The CDR3 sequence: CASTDSGISNQPQHF. In nucleotides, the CDR3 is TGTGCCAGCACTGACAGTGGGATCAGCAATCAGCCCCAGCATTTT.

V gene TRBV6-1 combines with J gene TRBJ1-1; TRBD1 matches at 8 bases. The CDR3 extends over 18 amino acids. V shed 2 bases, J shed 3 bases, and the junction held 14 bases outside the gene matches. From germline, CDR1 is MNHNS and CDR2 SASEGT. CDR3 sequence reads: CASSETQVDRGGDTEAFF. The CDR3 coding sequence is TGTGCCAGCAGTGAAACCCAAGTCGACAGGGGAGGGGACACTGAAGCTTTCTTT.

The V gene is TRBV7-3, the J gene TRBJ2-7, with D possibly TRBD2 on 6 matching bases. V lost 2 bases to trimming and J lost 6 bases, with 11 bases between them. The germline CDR1 and CDR2 sequences are SGHTA and FQGTGA. CDR3 length: 13 residues. In DNA, the CDR3 is TGTGCCAGCAGCTTAGGAGGGGTTGGCGAGCAGTACTTC. As protein: CASSLGGVGEQYF.

CDR3 residues: CASRGPGNTEAFF. The CDR3 DNA follows: TGTGCCAGTAGAGGGCCCGGGAACACTGAAGCTTTCTTT. The chain joins TRBV19 to TRBJ1-1; no clear D gene. The V gene's germline CDR1 is LNHDA and CDR2 SQIVND (reference sequence). This CDR3 spans 13 amino acids. The germline V and J ends were trimmed by 6 bases and 1 base, with 9 bases remaining between them.

The rearrangement links TRBV13 to TRBJ1-5, with unresolved D. The CDR3 contains 16 residues. The V end was cut by 4 bases, the J end by 2 bases, with 15 bases between. Germline CDR1 PRHDT, CDR2 FYEKMQ (reference sequence). The CDR3 DNA is TGTGCCAGCAGCTCATCCGGAGGGTTTGGCAATCAGCCCCAGCATTTT. It yields the protein CASSSSGGFGNQPQHF.